The next 15 T cell receptor beta chains were all read from a single sample in a study of T cell repertoires in cytomegalovirus infection. TCRdb analysed the reads with MiXCR anew, one entry per CDR3 protein. In the table there are around 750,000 distinct CDR3 sequences, approximately 32% of which are singletons. These TCRs are of unknown antigen specificity. The specimen comprised cultured CD8+ T cells from PBMCs, sampled from culture after CMV antigen stimulation. The receptors here all came from a human donor in good health (CMV status not recorded). Some clones in this sample may be carry-over from other donors' samples.

There are many counts of this clonotype. This chain links TRBV7-9 with TRBJ2-2; the match to TRBD2 covers 7 bases. The trim removed 3 bases at V and 1 base at J, leaving 2 bases unmatched. Germline CDR1 SEHNR, CDR2 FQNEAQ (reference sequence). CDR3 length: 15 residues. CDR3: CASSFPSGNTGELFF. CDR3 coding DNA: TGTGCCAGCAGCTTTCCTAGCGGGAACACCGGGGAGCTGTTTTTT.

The chain joins TRBV7-6 to TRBJ1-2; TRBD1 might be the D (5 bases). Trimming stripped 0 bases from V and 6 bases from J, with 11 bases between. CDR1 and CDR2 from the germline V gene are SGHVS and FNYEAQ. This CDR3 contains 14 residues. Here the CDR3 reads CASSLAEAGHGYTF. The DNA for the CDR3 is TGTGCCAGCAGCTTAGCCGAGGCAGGGCATGGCTACACCTTC.

This clonotype was counted only a few times. The CDR3 DNA sequence: TGCAGTGCCCTAAGTGGACAGGGGGCATCCGGGGAGCTGTTTTTT. It translates to CSALSGQGASGELFF. The chain uses TRBV20-1 and TRBJ2-2, with TRBD1 matching over 11 bases. The CDR3 is 15 residues long. CDR1 and CDR2 (germline): DFQATT, SNEGSKA (reference sequence). Germline trimming cut 6 bases from V and 6 bases from J; bases unmatched to any gene: 9.

The rearrangement uses TRBV2 and TRBJ1-5; D is uncertain. Trimming removed 0 bases at V and 6 bases at J, with 12 bases between. This CDR3 is 15 amino acids long. The V gene's germline CDR1 is SNHLY and CDR2 FYNNEI. The CDR3 bases are TGTGCCAGCAGTGAAGCCAGCTCAGGAGTTCAGCCCCAGCATTTT. Encoded protein: CASSEASSGVQPQHF.

The chain joins TRBV27 to TRBJ1-4; a possible D gene is TRBD1 (6 bases). CDR1 MNHEY and CDR2 SMNVEV come from the germline V gene (reference sequence). The CDR3 consists of 14 residues. V lost 6 bases and J lost 12, with 20 bases in between. CDR3 in amino acids: CASRTGSLPGELFF. Written as DNA, the CDR3 is TGTGCCAGCAGGACAGGATCCCTTCCGGGGGAACTGTTTTTT.

This chain links TRBV6-8 with TRBJ2-5, with 7 bases fitting TRBD1. V was clipped by 4 bases and J by 2 bases; unmatched bases: 4. Germline loops: CDR1 MNHGY, CDR2 SAAAGT. This CDR3 has 14 amino acids. DNA of the CDR3: TGTGCCAGCAGTTTTACGACAGGGCAAGAGACCCAGTACTTC. Encoded protein: CASSFTTGQETQYF.

This clonotype was counted many times. This chain links TRBV7-8 with TRBJ1-4, with D hard to call. The CDR3 contains 17 residues. V lost 1 base to trimming and J lost 0 bases, with 12 bases between them. Germline CDR1 SGHVS, CDR2 FQNEAQ. This chain's CDR3 is CASSLGTSASTNEKLFF. DNA for the CDR3: TGTGCCAGCAGCTTAGGGACCAGTGCTTCAACTAATGAAAAACTGTTTTTT.

The chain couples TRBV7-9 to TRBJ1-2, with a possible D match to TRBD1 (5 bases). The CDR3 is 15 residues long. The V and J ends lost 7 bases and 5 bases respectively, with 20 bases between them. Germline values: CDR1 SEHNR, CDR2 FQNEAQ (reference sequence). CDR3: CASTLGTEDFYGYTF. In DNA, the CDR3 is TGTGCCAGCACCTTGGGGACCGAGGATTTTTATGGCTACACCTTC.

This clonotype was detected once. The rearrangement joins TRBV27 to TRBJ1-3, with 8 bases identical to TRBD1. This CDR3 contains 14 residues. J was trimmed by 4 bases and V by 6 bases; bases with no gene match: 5. In germline, CDR1 is MNHEY, CDR2 SMNVEV (reference sequence). In DNA form, the CDR3 reads TGTGCCAGCAGAACGACAGGGGTAGGAAACACCATATATTTT. The encoded protein is CASRTTGVGNTIYF.

The chain employs TRBV27 and TRBJ2-3, with 12 bases fitting TRBD2. V gave up 4 bases and J gave up 0 bases; unmatched junction bases: 5. This CDR3 is 17 amino acids long. CDR1 is MNHEY, CDR2 SMNVEV, per germline (reference sequence). Here the CDR3 reads CASSSSLAGGSTDTQYF. The CDR3 DNA reads TGTGCCAGCAGTTCATCACTAGCGGGGGGCAGCACAGATACGCAGTATTTT.

The gene calls are TRBV7-3 and TRBJ2-6, with 8 bases fitting TRBD1. Germline CDR1 SGHTA, CDR2 FQGTGA. The ends lost 4 bases at V and 0 bases at J; junction bases unmatched: 11. CDR3 length: 19 amino acids. The CDR3, as DNA: TGTGCCAGCAGCTCCCGGCCCCAGGGGGCAGACTCTGGGGCCAACGTCCTGACTTTC. Protein: CASSSRPQGADSGANVLTF.

The CDR3 here is CASSLNDRGIGYTF. The DNA for the CDR3 is TGTGCCAGCAGTCTAAACGACAGGGGGATAGGCTACACCTTC. The chain employs TRBV12-3 or TRBV12-4 and TRBJ1-2; 9 bases are a match to TRBD1. The CDR3 spans 14 residues. V was pared by 5 bases and J by 8 bases, with 9 bases of the junction left unmatched.

The table lists this clonotype with a few counts. CDR3 nucleotide sequence: TGTGCCAGCAGCCAGCGGACAGGGGAGGGCTATGGCTACACCTTC. Protein product: CASSQRTGEGYGYTF. This chain links TRBV5-4 with TRBJ1-2; TRBD1 aligns across 9 bases. From germline, CDR1 is SGHNT and CDR2 YYREEE (reference sequence). With V trimmed by 4 bases and J by 4 bases, 8 bases remained unmatched. This CDR3 has 15 amino acids. Drawing the rest from reference TRBV5-4 and TRBJ1-2, the complete variable domain is ETGVTQSPTHLIKTRGQQVTLRCSSQSGHNTVSWYQQALGQGPQFIFQYYREEENGRGNFPPRFSGLQFPNYSSELNVNALELDDSALYLCASSQRTGEGYGYTFGSGTRLTVV.

This clonotype was seen a few times. This chain uses TRBV19 with TRBJ2-1; TRBD1 is a possible D gene (6 bases). Germline V gives CDR1 LNHDA, CDR2 SQIVND (reference sequence). CDR3 size: 16 residues. Trimming pared 2 bases from V and 4 bases from J, leaving 15 bases between. CDR3 bases: TGTGCCAGTAGTATAACGCAGGGGTTGGGGTACAATGAGCAGTTCTTC. As protein: CASSITQGLGYNEQFF.

The chain is built from TRBV19 and TRBJ1-1; D unresolved. This CDR3 region has 12 residues. V lost 7 bases and J 8 bases, leaving 14 bases between the germline ends. The germline CDR1 and CDR2 sequences are LNHDA and SQIVND (reference sequence). The CDR3 bases are TGTGCCAGTATCGCAGACGACCTCGAAGCTTTCTTT. Its translation is CASIADDLEAFF.